These 32 T cell receptor beta chains were sequenced from one sample in a study of long-term antiretroviral therapy in people with HIV. The immunoSEQ assay was v3.0, run at survey level. Produced via immunoSEQ multiplex PCR; TCRdb's table is partial and in-frame only. Of 20,000 to 25,000 clones in the sample, 88% were seen once. Here the sequenced sample was unsorted PBMCs, taken 2.3 years after starting antiretroviral therapy. All receptors derive from a man aged 55 to 70 with HIV.

The gene calls are TRBV6-1 and TRBJ2-3; tentative D call: TRBD2 (6 bases). Germline V gene lookup returns CDR1 MNHNS and CDR2 SASEGT. V lost 1 base and J 7 bases, leaving 15 bases between the germline ends. This CDR3 has 15 amino acids. CDR3 DNA: TGTGCCAGCAGTGAAGAGGACGGGAGCTTCTATACGCAGTATTTT. Its protein is CASSEEDGSFYTQYF.

The J gene is TRBJ2-7, the V gene TRBV19, with D perhaps assigned TRBD1 or TRBD2 (5 bases each). CDR3 length equals 12 residues. The ends were cut back, 7 bases at V and 0 bases at J, with 7 bases in the middle. Per germline, CDR1 LNHDA and CDR2 SQIVND (reference sequence). The CDR3 sequence is CASTGSSYEQYF. The CDR3 DNA reads as TGTGCCAGTACAGGGAGCTCCTACGAGCAGTACTTC.

V usage is TRBV5-1 and J usage is TRBJ1-2; perhaps TRBD1 as D (5 bases). Germline V gene sequence: CDR1 SGHRS, CDR2 YFSETQ. The ends were cut back, 6 bases at V and 6 bases at J, with 21 bases in the middle. The length of the CDR3 is 15 residues. In nucleotides, the CDR3 is TGCGCCAGCATATGGGTTTACCCCGGGGGTAATGGCTACACCTTC. Its protein product is CASIWVYPGGNGYTF.

This rearrangement joins TRBV27 to TRBJ1-1; D unclear. In germline, CDR1 is MNHEY, CDR2 SMNVEV (reference sequence). The CDR3 totals 15 residues. Trimming stripped 4 bases from V and 6 bases from J, with 18 bases between. The CDR3 DNA follows: TGTGCCAGCAGTTCCCCTAAGGGCCCGGGTGCTGAAGCTTTCTTT. The encoded protein is CASSSPKGPGAEAFF.

DNA for the CDR3: TGTGCCTGGAGCGGACGGTTTCTCTCAACTAATGAAAAACTGTTTTTT. Amino acid sequence: CAWSGRFLSTNEKLFF. The chain uses TRBV30 and TRBJ1-4; D not certain. The germline gives CDR1 GTSNPN, CDR2 SVGIG (reference sequence). This CDR3 region has 16 residues. Trimming pared 3 bases from V and 0 bases from J, leaving 14 bases between.

The chain uses TRBV10-1 and TRBJ2-7, with unresolved D. Germline V gives CDR1 WNHNN, CDR2 SYGVQD (reference sequence). The V end lost 2 bases, the J end lost 4 bases, and 6 bases lay between the germline ends. The CDR3 is 12 residues long. CDR3 region: CASSEPGYEQYF. CDR3 sequence (DNA): TGCGCCAGCAGTGAGCCGGGTTACGAGCAGTACTTC.

The chain links TRBV7-2 to TRBJ2-6; 7 positions agree with TRBD1. Trimming cost V 1 base and J 0 bases; bases outside gene matches: 9. Germline values: CDR1 SGHTA, CDR2 FQGNSA. The CDR3 consists of 19 residues. DNA for the CDR3: TGTGCCAGCAGCTTAGAACCAAGGACAGGCCCCTCTGGGGCCAACGTCCTGACTTTC. Its translation is CASSLEPRTGPSGANVLTF.

The chain has TRBV7-6 and TRBJ1-6; D unclear. Germline V gene lookup returns CDR1 SGHVS and CDR2 FNYEAQ. The CDR3 is 15 amino acids. The V end lost 0 bases, the J end lost 8 bases, and 11 bases lay between the germline ends. CDR3 loop: CASSLAGGDDSPLHF. The CDR3 coding sequence is TGTGCCAGCAGCTTAGCGGGCGGCGACGATTCACCCCTCCACTTT.

This chain uses TRBV2 with TRBJ2-2; TRBD1 or TRBD2 may be the D gene (5 bases each). Germline assignment: CDR1 SNHLY and CDR2 FYNNEI. This CDR3 spans 17 amino acids. Deletions cut 3 bases from V and 4 bases from J, with 18 bases between. The CDR3 sequence: CASSDQWDGETTGELFF. Here the CDR3 DNA reads TGTGCCAGCAGTGATCAGTGGGACGGAGAAACCACCGGGGAGCTGTTTTTT. Full variable domain (rest looked up from reference TRBV2 and TRBJ2-2): EPEVTQTPSHQVTQMGQEVILRCVPISNHLYFYWYRQILGQKVEFLVSFYNNEISEKSEIFDDQFSVERPDGSNFTLKIRSTKLEDSAMYFCASSDQWDGETTGELFFGEGSRLTVL.

The chain joins TRBV27 to TRBJ1-1; no definite D call. CDR1 and CDR2 from the germline V gene are MNHEY and SMNVEV (reference sequence). This CDR3 contains 13 residues. The V end was cut by 3 bases, the J end by 6 bases, with 11 bases between. CDR3 sequence reads: CASSFLDRSEAFF. The CDR3 DNA sequence: TGTGCCAGCAGTTTCCTCGACCGGTCTGAAGCTTTCTTT.

The chain links TRBV11-2 to TRBJ2-5; 13 positions match TRBD2. Germline CDR1 SGHAT, CDR2 FQNNGV. This CDR3 contains 15 residues. Unmatched junction bases numbered 5, after V lost 5 bases and J lost 5 bases. DNA for the CDR3: TGTGCCAGCAGCCTGGGACTAGCGGGATATGAGACCCAGTACTTC. Translating gives CASSLGLAGYETQYF.

This chain uses TRBV5-6 with TRBJ1-2, with D possibly being TRBD1 (6 bases). Germline CDR1 reads SGHDT; CDR2 reads YYEEEE. Deletions cut 4 bases from V and 3 bases from J, with 22 bases between. The CDR3 contains 17 residues. The CDR3 DNA is TGTGCCAGCAGCGTGACAGGCGCACAGCACCTAGACTATGGCTACACCTTC. Translation gives CASSVTGAQHLDYGYTF.

V is TRBV5-1 and J is TRBJ2-3, with D uncertain. The CDR3 spans 16 residues. Germline V gene sequence: CDR1 SGHRS, CDR2 YFSETQ. The germline V and J ends were trimmed by 2 bases and 5 bases, with 18 bases remaining between them. This CDR3 reads CASSLGIAPIGDTQYF. DNA of the CDR3: TGCGCCAGCAGCTTAGGGATAGCCCCAATAGGAGATACGCAGTATTTT.

This clone appeared once. V is TRBV18 and J is TRBJ1-1, with D perhaps TRBD1 (6 bases). The germline CDR1 and CDR2 sequences are KGHSH and LQKENI. The CDR3 has 16 amino acids. V lost 3 bases and J 1 base, leaving 15 bases between the germline ends. The CDR3 reads CASSPPTGTQNTEAFF. The CDR3 bases are TGTGCCAGCTCACCGCCCACAGGGACGCAGAACACTGAAGCTTTCTTT.

The chain has TRBV5-1 and TRBJ1-1, with 8 bases identical to TRBD1. The CDR3 totals 14 residues. Germline assignment: CDR1 SGHRS and CDR2 YFSETQ. After removal of 5 bases from V and 2 bases from J, the junction contained 5 bases not matched to a gene. For the CDR3, the DNA is TGCGCCAGCAGTTCAGGACAGGGTAACACTGAAGCTTTCTTT. This encodes CASSSGQGNTEAFF.

This clone was counted a single time. The chain is built from TRBV27 and TRBJ2-7, with D possibly being TRBD1 (6 bases). The CDR3 sequence is 13 residues long. The V and J ends lost 4 bases and 3 bases respectively, with 10 bases between them. The germline V gene encodes CDR1 MNHEY and CDR2 SMNVEV (reference sequence). The CDR3 DNA reads TGTGCCAGCAGTTACAGGGACAACTACGAGCAGTACTTC. Protein product: CASSYRDNYEQYF.

This clone was recorded once. V is TRBV9 and J is TRBJ2-2, with TRBD1 matching 10 bases. The germline V gene has CDR1 SGDLS and CDR2 YYNGEE. The V gene end was trimmed by 6 bases and the J gene end by 3 bases; junction bases not matched to a gene: 8. This CDR3 is 16 amino acids long. The CDR3 loop reads CASTHQDRGYTGELFF. The DNA of the CDR3 is TGTGCCAGCACTCACCAGGACAGGGGGTACACCGGGGAGCTGTTTTTT. Looking up the rest from reference TRBV9 and TRBJ2-2 gives the full variable domain: DSGVTQTPKHLITATGQRVTLRCSPRSGDLSVYWYQQSLDQGLQFLIQYYNGEERAKGNILERFSAQQFPDLHSELNLSSLELGDSALYFCASTHQDRGYTGELFFGEGSRLTVL.

The chain couples TRBV2 to TRBJ2-6; weak D call: TRBD1 (5 bases). The CDR3 is 16 amino acids. V lost 6 bases, J lost 0 bases, and 12 bases lay in between. CDR1 and CDR2 (germline): SNHLY, FYNNEI. CDR3: CASSENRNSGANVLTF. The CDR3 bases are TGTGCCAGCAGCGAAAACAGGAACTCTGGGGCCAACGTCCTGACTTTC.

V is TRBV10-3 and J is TRBJ2-2, with D possibly matching TRBD2 (8 bases). Germline lookup yields CDR1 ENHRY and CDR2 SYGVKD. V gave up 8 bases and J gave up 5 bases, with 21 bases separating them. CDR3 length: 16 amino acids. The DNA for the CDR3 is TGTGCCATCGCCGGGAGGGGGCAGGCGGGTACCGGGGAGCTGTTTTTT. As protein: CAIAGRGQAGTGELFF.

This chain connects TRBV4-3 to TRBJ1-2; D gene uncertain. CDR3 length equals 14 residues. Deletions cut 0 bases from V and 5 bases from J, with 10 bases between. Germline lookup yields CDR1 LGHNA and CDR2 YSLEER. The DNA of the CDR3 is TGCGCCAGCAGCCAAGATAACGGTCTATATGGCTACACCTTC. It encodes CASSQDNGLYGYTF.

This chain joins TRBV2 and TRBJ2-3; D uncertain. CDR1 is SNHLY, CDR2 FYNNEI, per germline. The CDR3 is made up of 15 amino acids. The ends were cut back, 3 bases at V and 3 bases at J, with 13 bases in the middle. DNA of the CDR3: TGTGCCAGCAGTGATGGTCAGGTGCGAACAGATACGCAGTATTTT. Translated: CASSDGQVRTDTQYF.

The chain couples TRBV4-2 to TRBJ2-1, with D maybe TRBD2 (5 bases). This CDR3 contains 15 residues. Germline V lookup: CDR1 LGHNA, CDR2 YNFKEQ. Trimming took 3 bases from V and 5 from J, leaving 14 bases between them. This CDR3 reads CASSQQNLADNEQFF. CDR3 nucleotides: TGTGCCAGCAGCCAGCAAAATCTAGCCGACAATGAGCAGTTCTTC.

In nucleotides, the CDR3 is TGTGCCAGCTACCTCCTCGGGAATTCACCCCTCCACTTT. Protein sequence: CASYLLGNSPLHF. The chain carries TRBV5-6 and TRBJ1-6; D ambiguous. The germline gives CDR1 SGHDT, CDR2 YYEEEE. V was clipped by 7 bases and J by 7 bases, with 12 bases between them. The CDR3 extends over 13 amino acids.

The chain couples TRBV6-5 to TRBJ2-7; 7 bases are shared with TRBD1. CDR1 and CDR2 from the germline V gene are MNHEY and SVGAGI. The CDR3 covers 14 residues. J gave up 2 bases and V 6 bases, and 7 bases lay outside the gene matches. The chain's CDR3 is CASRAGTAPYEQYF. In nucleotides, the CDR3 is TGTGCCAGCAGGGCCGGGACAGCGCCCTACGAGCAGTACTTC.

The chain joins TRBV7-2 to TRBJ1-1; a possible D gene is TRBD1 (5 bases). V was shortened by 5 bases and J by 11 bases, with 27 bases between the two germline ends. Germline CDR1 is SGHTA and CDR2 is FQGNSA. This CDR3 region has 16 residues. The chain's CDR3 is CASSALPGPSLRGAFF. As DNA, the CDR3 is TGTGCCAGCAGCGCCCTTCCGGGACCCAGTCTCCGGGGTGCTTTCTTT.

The CDR3 sequence is CASSALGTTYSNQPQHF. DNA for the CDR3: TGTGCCAGCAGCGCCTTGGGCACAACTTATAGCAATCAGCCCCAGCATTTT. The rearrangement uses TRBV2 and TRBJ1-5; D ambiguous. Per germline, CDR1 SNHLY and CDR2 FYNNEI. The germline V and J ends were trimmed by 6 bases and 0 bases, with 18 bases remaining between them. The CDR3 has 17 residues.

The genes are TRBV2 and TRBJ1-1; no definite D call. The CDR3 has 14 amino acids. The ends were cut back, 8 bases at V and 3 bases at J, with 16 bases in the middle. CDR1 is SNHLY, CDR2 FYNNEI, per germline. The CDR3 is CASRDIQADTEAFF. Written as DNA, the CDR3 is TGTGCCAGCCGGGATATTCAGGCGGACACTGAAGCTTTCTTT.

The chain combines TRBV27 with TRBJ1-5; no reliable D call. V lost 8 bases and J 4 bases, leaving 6 bases between the germline ends. Looked up from germline, CDR1 is MNHEY and CDR2 is SMNVEV (reference sequence). The CDR3 has 11 amino acids. The CDR3: CASGSNQPQHF. The CDR3 nucleotides are TGTGCCAGCGGGTCGAATCAGCCCCAGCATTTT.

This clone was found once. J is TRBJ2-7 and V is TRBV6-5; 8 nucleotides line up with TRBD1. This CDR3 spans 14 amino acids. Germline lookup yields CDR1 MNHEY and CDR2 SVGAGI. V shed 1 base and J 4 bases; nucleotides not matched to a gene: 3. Here the CDR3 reads CASSYWDRKYEQYF. CDR3 in DNA: TGTGCCAGCAGTTACTGGGACAGGAAGTACGAGCAGTACTTC.

Here the CDR3 reads CASSLTFSYEQYF. CDR3 bases: TGTGCCAGCAGCCTCACTTTCTCCTACGAGCAGTACTTC. The J gene is TRBJ2-7, the V gene TRBV7-2; D is undetermined. Germline CDR1 and CDR2: SGHTA and FQGNSA. The CDR3 is made up of 13 amino acids. Trimming shortened V by 5 bases and J by 0 bases, and 8 bases separated the two germline ends.

V usage is TRBV2 and J usage is TRBJ1-5; D is unclear. Trimming took off 4 bases at V and 2 bases at J, with 9 bases between the two ends. The CDR3 extends over 14 amino acids. Looked up from germline, CDR1 is SNHLY and CDR2 is FYNNEI. CDR3 sequence reads: CASSALSGNQPQHF. CDR3 nucleotides: TGTGCCAGCAGTGCCTTGAGTGGCAATCAGCCCCAGCATTTT.

The genes are TRBV6-6 and TRBJ2-1, with a possible D match to TRBD1 (5 bases). V was cut by 2 bases and J by 2 bases, with 10 bases left in between. The V gene's germline CDR1 is MNHNY and CDR2 SVGAGI (reference sequence). The CDR3 loop spans 15 amino acids. The CDR3 nucleotides read TGTGCCAGCAGTTACGGGGCAGCCCCCTACAATGAGCAGTTCTTC. Amino acids: CASSYGAAPYNEQFF.